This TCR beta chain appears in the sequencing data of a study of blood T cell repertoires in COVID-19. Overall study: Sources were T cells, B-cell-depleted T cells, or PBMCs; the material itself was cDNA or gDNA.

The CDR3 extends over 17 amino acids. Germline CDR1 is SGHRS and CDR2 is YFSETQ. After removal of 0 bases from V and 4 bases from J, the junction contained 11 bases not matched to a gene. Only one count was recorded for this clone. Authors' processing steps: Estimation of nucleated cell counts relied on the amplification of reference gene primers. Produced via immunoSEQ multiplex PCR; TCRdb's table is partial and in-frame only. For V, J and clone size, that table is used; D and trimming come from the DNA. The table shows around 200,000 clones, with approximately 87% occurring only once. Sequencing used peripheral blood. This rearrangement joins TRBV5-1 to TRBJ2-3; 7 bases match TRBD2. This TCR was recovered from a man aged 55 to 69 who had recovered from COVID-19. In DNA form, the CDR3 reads TGCGCCAGCAGCTTGGCCCCTGCGGGAGCCGGGGCAGATACGCAGTATTTT. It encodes CASSLAPAGAGADTQYF.